Each of the 3 T cell receptor beta chains below was sequenced from the same sample in a study of graft-versus-host responses after intestinal transplantation (dated by TCRdb to 2020 to 2023). Libraries were made using the immunoSEQ multiplex PCR assay. This immuneACCESS table, as held by TCRdb, lists in-frame sequences with V and J called but not all clones. Of the missing ones, under half trace to an unresolved V gene in checked studies; the others have no known cause. Recorded for this sample are 40,000 or so clones; 85% to 95% of them occurred a single time. The leading ten clones occupy approximately 4% of the sample. The sample was PBMCs, taken 734 days after intestinal transplantation. These receptors were obtained from a human patient who received an intestinal transplant, so some T cells may come from the graft donor.

This clone was seen only once. V usage is TRBV6-5 and J usage is TRBJ1-4; tentatively, D is TRBD1 (5 bases). V gave up 6 bases and J gave up 5 bases, with 13 bases separating them. CDR3 length: 14 amino acids. In germline, CDR1 is MNHEY, CDR2 SVGAGI. CDR3 sequence: CASREGRTNEKLFF. DNA for the CDR3: TGTGCCAGCAGAGAGGGGCGGACCAATGAAAAACTGTTTTTT.

The V and J genes are TRBV6-5 and TRBJ2-1; 7 positions match TRBD2. V shed 4 bases, J shed 7 bases, and the junction held 4 bases outside the gene matches. Per germline, CDR1 MNHEY and CDR2 SVGAGI. This CDR3 has 13 amino acids. The CDR3, as DNA: TGTGCCAGCAGTTCCGATAGCGGGAATGAGCAGTTCTTC. It yields the protein CASSSDSGNEQFF.

The chain couples TRBV5-1 to TRBJ2-7; D is perhaps TRBD2 (5 bases). Deletions cut 1 base from V and 4 bases from J, with 18 bases between. Germline CDR1 and CDR2: SGHRS and YFSETQ. CDR3 length equals 16 residues. In nucleotides, the CDR3 is TGCGCCAGCAGCTTGATTCCCGTGGAGGATGTTTACGAGCAGTACTTC. Translating it yields CASSLIPVEDVYEQYF.